A single sample is the source of the 17 T cell receptor beta chains below, sequenced in a study of blood T cell repertoires in COVID-19 (dated by TCRdb to 2019 to 2021). Library creation used the immunoSEQ multiplex PCR assay. Drawn from immuneACCESS, this table holds only the in-frame rearrangements with V and J called that TCRdb kept. Clones are partly lost; checked studies trace under half to an unresolved V gene and leave the rest unexplained. Recorded for this sample are approximately 100,000 clones; roughly 80% of them occurred a single time. The ten largest make up more than 20% of the sample. Sequenced material: peripheral blood. All receptors come from a man between 70 and 80 years old with active or convalescent COVID-19.

J is TRBJ2-6 and V is TRBV5-1, with D possibly TRBD1 on 6 matching bases. In germline, CDR1 is SGHRS, CDR2 YFSETQ. V lost 2 bases and J 2 bases, leaving 8 bases between the germline ends. The CDR3 is 15 residues long. In nucleotides, the CDR3 is TGCGCCAGCAGCTTCACAGGGACTGGGGCCAACGTCCTGACTTTC. Translated, it gives CASSFTGTGANVLTF.

This chain links TRBV2 with TRBJ2-5; TRBD1 agrees at 7 bases. Germline V CDR1 and CDR2: SNHLY, FYNNEI. This CDR3 region has 13 residues. V lost 7 bases to trimming and J lost 2 bases; unmatched junction nucleotides: 4. The CDR3 region is CASTGQRQETQYF. CDR3 sequence (DNA): TGTGCCAGCACGGGACAGCGACAAGAGACCCAGTACTTC. The variable domain in full, completed from reference TRBV2 and TRBJ2-5, reads EPEVTQTPSHQVTQMGQEVILRCVPISNHLYFYWYRQILGQKVEFLVSFYNNEISEKSEIFDDQFSVERPDGSNFTLKIRSTKLEDSAMYFCASTGQRQETQYFGPGTRLLVL.

This clone was recorded once. The chain couples TRBV7-2 to TRBJ1-1, with a weak D call TRBD1 (6 bases). V gave up 1 base and J gave up 3 bases, with 15 bases separating them. The germline gives CDR1 SGHTA, CDR2 FQGNSA. This CDR3 comprises 16 residues. For the CDR3, the DNA is TGTGCCAGCAGCTTAGAGGGTGCAGGGGCATACACTGAAGCTTTCTTT. As protein: CASSLEGAGAYTEAFF.

The chain is built from TRBV5-4 and TRBJ1-6; D gene uncertain. The V end lost 0 bases, the J end lost 2 bases, and 9 bases lay between the germline ends. There are 16 residues in the CDR3. Germline CDR1 and CDR2: SGHNT and YYREEE (reference sequence). CDR3 sequence reads: CASSLAGSAYNSPLHF. CDR3 DNA sequence: TGTGCCAGCAGCTTGGCCGGGTCAGCCTATAATTCACCCCTCCACTTT.

A few counts support this clone. The chain joins TRBV29-1 to TRBJ2-6, with no clear D. CDR1 SQVTM and CDR2 ANQGSEA come from the germline V gene. Trimming removed 6 bases from V and 0 bases from J, with 6 bases in between. The CDR3 is 13 amino acids. The CDR3 loop reads CSVDFSGANVLTF. The DNA for the CDR3 is TGCAGCGTCGACTTCTCTGGGGCCAACGTCCTGACTTTC. The full variable domain, in which reference TRBV29-1 and TRBJ2-6 provide the parts outside the CDR3, is SAVISQKPSRDICQRGTSLTIQCQVDSQVTMMFWYRQQPGQSLTLIATANQGSEATYESGFVIDKFPISRPNLTFSTLTVSNMSPEDSSIYLCSVDFSGANVLTFGAGSRLTVL.

The V call is TRBV27, the J call TRBJ1-2; 10 bases map to TRBD1. Looked up from germline, CDR1 is MNHEY and CDR2 is SMNVEV (reference sequence). Germline trimming cut 6 bases from V and 4 bases from J; bases unmatched to any gene: 8. The CDR3 extends over 15 amino acids. The CDR3 bases are TGTGCCAGCAGGGGGACAGGGGCACGTCTCTATGGCTACACCTTC. Protein product: CASRGTGARLYGYTF.

The chain is built from TRBV27 and TRBJ1-5; D might be TRBD1 (6 bases). V was clipped by 0 bases and J by 7 bases, with 16 bases between them. The germline V gene has CDR1 MNHEY and CDR2 SMNVEV (reference sequence). The CDR3 has 16 amino acids. The CDR3 loop reads CASSLSRGGGKQPQHF. Written as DNA, the CDR3 is TGTGCCAGCAGTTTATCGAGGGGGGGCGGAAAGCAGCCCCAGCATTTT.

This clone was detected only once. The chain employs TRBV6-6 and TRBJ2-3; TRBD2 matches 7 bases. CDR1 and CDR2 (germline): MNHNY, SVGAGI (reference sequence). V lost 0 bases and J lost 1; bases outside the gene matches: 4. The CDR3 sequence is 16 residues long. The DNA for the CDR3 is TGTGCCAGCAGTTACTCGCGACTAGCTCGCACAGATACGCAGTATTTT. This codes for CASSYSRLARTDTQYF.

The chain joins TRBV18 to TRBJ2-3, with 10 bases that match TRBD2. The V and J ends lost 0 bases and 3 bases, in that order; junction bases with no gene match: 3. CDR3 size: 16 residues. Germline values: CDR1 KGHSH, CDR2 LQKENI. DNA for the CDR3: TGTGCCAGCTCACCACCGGGACTAGCGTCTACAGATACGCAGTATTTT. Its translation is CASSPPGLASTDTQYF.

V usage is TRBV19 and J usage is TRBJ1-5; 7 bases agree with TRBD1. Per the germline V gene, CDR1 is LNHDA and CDR2 is SQIVND (reference sequence). The CDR3 totals 16 residues. With 4 bases clipped from V and 3 bases from J, the junction kept 9 bases outside the gene matches. The CDR3 is CASSTLNRGNNQPQHF. Written as DNA, the CDR3 is TGTGCCAGTAGTACATTGAACAGGGGCAACAATCAGCCCCAGCATTTT.

The genes are TRBV6-5 and TRBJ1-2; TRBD1 agrees at 9 bases. V shed 5 bases, J shed 3 bases, and the junction held 4 bases outside the gene matches. The CDR3 is made up of 14 amino acids. The germline V gene encodes CDR1 MNHEY and CDR2 SVGAGI. The CDR3: CASSRRTGDYGYTF. The CDR3 DNA sequence: TGTGCCAGCAGTAGGAGGACAGGGGACTATGGCTACACCTTC.

This chain joins TRBV4-1 and TRBJ2-1; 10 bases are a match to TRBD2. The junction had 9 bases not matched to a gene; V was cut back by 3 bases and J by 7 bases. Germline V gives CDR1 MGHRA, CDR2 YSYEKL. The CDR3 has 16 amino acids. The CDR3 nucleotides read TGCGCCAGCAGCCAGAGCCTAGCGGGGGCCGGAAATGAGCAGTTCTTC. Amino acid sequence: CASSQSLAGAGNEQFF.

This chain connects TRBV27 to TRBJ2-5, with 11 bases identical to TRBD2. V shed 0 bases, J shed 1 base, and the junction held 10 bases outside the gene matches. Germline CDR1 and CDR2: MNHEY and SMNVEV (reference sequence). The CDR3 contains 19 residues. In DNA form, the CDR3 reads TGTGCCAGCAGTTTATCGACCCCTCTAGCGGGAGGTATCCAAGAGACCCAGTACTTC. It yields the protein CASSLSTPLAGGIQETQYF.

This clone has at least ten counts. This rearrangement joins TRBV4-1 to TRBJ2-7, with D perhaps matching TRBD2 (5 bases). Germline CDR1 and CDR2: MGHRA and YSYEKL. This CDR3 region has 16 residues. V lost 3 bases to trimming and J lost 2 bases, with 17 bases between them. The CDR3 nucleotides are TGCGCCAGCAGCCATGATCATGAAGAGCGGACCTACGAGCAGTACTTC. This codes for CASSHDHEERTYEQYF.

Note on this clone: One end of the junction fails to match germline, which may point to a read error. The gene calls are TRBV6-5 and TRBJ2-6; D gene ambiguous. There are 13 residues in the CDR3. Germline values: CDR1 MNHEY, CDR2 SVGAGI. The CDR3 spells CASRYSGANVLTF. The CDR3 coding sequence is TGTGCCAGCAGATACTCTGGGGCCAACGTCCTGACTTTC.

The V gene is TRBV28, the J gene TRBJ2-3; 8 nucleotides align to TRBD1. The length of the CDR3 is 13 residues. From germline, CDR1 is MDHEN and CDR2 SYDVKM. J lost 9 bases, V lost 7 bases, and 9 bases had no gene match. CDR3 nucleotide sequence: TGTGCCAGCACTTCAGATAGACAGGGGACGCAGTATTTT. Translating it yields CASTSDRQGTQYF.

The chain couples TRBV2 to TRBJ1-2; D call uncertain. From germline, CDR1 is SNHLY and CDR2 FYNNEI. The length of the CDR3 is 13 residues. Deletions cut 6 bases from V and 1 base from J, with 9 bases between. Written as DNA, the CDR3 is TGTGCCAGCAGCATAGAGGTTAACTATGGCTACACCTTC. Protein: CASSIEVNYGYTF. Full variable domain (outside the CDR3, taken from reference TRBV2 and TRBJ1-2): EPEVTQTPSHQVTQMGQEVILRCVPISNHLYFYWYRQILGQKVEFLVSFYNNEISEKSEIFDDQFSVERPDGSNFTLKIRSTKLEDSAMYFCASSIEVNYGYTFGSGTRLTVV.